Listed below are T cell receptor beta chains from one sample, sequenced in a study of cytomegalovirus exposure and HLA in healthy donors. TCRdb's table, derived via immunoSEQ multiplex PCR, lists solely in-frame clones and lacks some. Of 100,000 to 150,000 clones detected, approximately 88% appear once; the ten largest clones hold approximately 2%. The material sequenced was PBMCs. The receptors come from a woman aged 18-29 years in good health and CMV-seronegative. Both conserved end residues are part of each CDR3. Each record gives: clone size, D gene, V gene, CDR3 length, J gene, CDR3 protein, CDR3 DNA. The D gene is left open where the match is weak. A clone size is listed for some rows: how often the clone was seen (once, few, many), or a class if it is expanded.

>.|.|TRBV11-3|13|TRBJ1-2
CASSARRNYGYTF
TGTGCCAGCAGCGCCCGGAGGAACTATGGCTACACCTTC
>.|.|TRBV27|15|TRBJ2-1
CASGNRDGGENEQFF
TGTGCCAGCGGCAACCGGGACGGGGGTGAGAATGAGCAGTTCTTC
>few|.|TRBV4-1|15|TRBJ1-2
CASSQSGRFGYGYTF
TGCGCCAGCAGCCAATCCGGCAGGTTCGGCTATGGCTACACCTTC
>.|.|TRBV28|14|TRBJ2-7
CASRTHSRLAEQYF
TGTGCCAGCAGGACACACTCTCGATTGGCCGAGCAGTACTTC
>.|.|TRBV7-9|12|TRBJ2-7
CASSFSSYEQYF
TGTGCCAGCAGTTTTAGCTCCTACGAGCAGTACTTC
>.|.|TRBV5-6|14|TRBJ2-7
CASSLVEGRYEQYF
TGTGCCAGCAGCTTGGTGGAGGGTAGGTACGAGCAGTACTTC
>.|.|TRBV7-2|15|TRBJ2-2
CASSSRHEGTGELFF
TGTGCCAGCAGCTCAAGACACGAGGGCACCGGGGAGCTGTTTTTT
>.|TRBD2|TRBV6-5|16|TRBJ2-3
CASSFLAGLGTDTQYF
TGTGCCAGCAGTTTCTTAGCGGGACTGGGCACAGATACGCAGTATTTT
>.|TRBD1|TRBV11-1|14|TRBJ2-3
CASSFGQGADTQYF
TGTGCCAGCAGCTTCGGACAGGGGGCAGATACGCAGTATTTT
>.|TRBD1|TRBV11-2|15|TRBJ1-2
CASSPPTGGNYGYTF
TGTGCCAGCAGCCCACCGACAGGGGGGAACTATGGCTACACCTTC
>.|TRBD1|TRBV7-9|15|TRBJ1-2
CASSAEGTARYGYTF
TGTGCCAGCAGCGCAGAAGGGACAGCCCGCTATGGCTACACCTTC
>few|.|TRBV28|12|TRBJ2-7
CASLQGSYEQYF
TGTGCCAGCTTACAGGGCTCCTACGAGCAGTACTTC
>.|TRBD2|TRBV30|10|TRBJ2-1
CACLGTRWIF
TGTGCCTGCCTCGGGACTAGATGGATCTTC
>.|TRBD2|TRBV10-1|14|TRBJ2-7
CASSDGLAVYEQYF
TGCGCCAGCAGTGACGGACTAGCCGTTTACGAGCAGTACTTC
>.|.|TRBV19|16|TRBJ2-2
CASISEAGTNTGELFF
TGTGCCAGTATCTCAGAGGCAGGGACGAACACCGGGGAGCTGTTTTTT
>once|.|TRBV5-6|15|TRBJ2-1
CASSTGSSSYNEQFF
TGTGCCAGCAGCACAGGGTCTAGCTCCTACAATGAGCAGTTCTTC
>.|TRBD1|TRBV19|15|TRBJ1-1
CASSLGQGAFTEAFF
TGTGCCAGTAGTCTCGGACAGGGGGCCTTCACTGAAGCTTTCTTT
>.|.|TRBV4-1|15|TRBJ2-7
CASSQDPAGTYEQYF
TGCGCCAGCAGCCAAGACCCTGCTGGTACTTACGAGCAGTACTTC
>.|.|TRBV5-4|15|TRBJ1-3
CASSLAGGYGNTIYF
TGTGCCAGCAGCTTGGCCGGGGGGTACGGAAACACCATATATTTT
>.|.|TRBV10-2|16|TRBJ2-7
CASSADRGATYYEQYF
TGCGCCAGCAGTGCCGATCGCGGGGCAACGTATTACGAGCAGTACTTC
>few|.|TRBV7-6|15|TRBJ1-4
CASSYSGASNEKLFF
TGTGCCAGCAGCTACTCAGGGGCCTCTAATGAAAAACTGTTTTTT
>.|.|TRBV11-3|13|TRBJ1-1
CASSFSRVTEAFF
TGTGCCAGCAGCTTTTCCCGGGTAACTGAAGCTTTCTTT
>.|.|TRBV29-1|18|TRBJ2-5
CSVSLGGEGQDKGETQYF
TGCAGCGTTTCCCTCGGGGGGGAAGGACAGGACAAGGGAGAGACCCAGTACTTC